The 5 T cell receptor beta chains listed next were all sequenced from one sample in a study of T cell repertoires in cytomegalovirus infection. TCRdb called the reads again in MiXCR, with one record for every CDR3 protein. The profile shows almost 300,000 distinct CDR3 sequences, 8% to 10% of them singletons. Sequencing was performed on PBMCs. The receptors were gathered from a human donor in good health (CMV status not recorded). Some clones in this sample may be carry-over from other donors' samples.

This clonotype was counted ten times or more. V and J are TRBV6-6 and TRBJ1-5; 7 positions agree with TRBD1. Germline CDR1 and CDR2: MNHNY and SVGAGI (reference sequence). The junction had 5 bases not matched to a gene; V was cut back by 7 bases and J by 5 bases. The CDR3 is made up of 13 amino acids. The CDR3 DNA reads as TGTGCCAGCAAAAGGGACAGTTATCAGCCCCAGCATTTT. Protein product: CASKRDSYQPQHF.

This clonotype was observed a handful of times. DNA for the CDR3: TGCAGTGCTAGGCAGGACGGGGGTCAGCCCCAGCATTTT. It is translated as CSARQDGGQPQHF. This chain uses TRBV20-1 with TRBJ1-5; D is possibly TRBD1 (5 bases). This CDR3 region has 13 residues. Germline assignment: CDR1 DFQATT and CDR2 SNEGSKA (reference sequence). V lost 3 bases and J 6 bases, leaving 12 bases between the germline ends.

This chain links TRBV3-1 with TRBJ2-1; TRBD2 matches at 10 bases. CDR1 is LGHDT and CDR2 is YNNKEL in the germline V gene (reference sequence). Trimming removed 0 bases from V and 6 bases from J; junction bases left unmatched: 8. This CDR3 comprises 17 residues. The CDR3 bases are TGTGCCAGCAGCCAAGAATGGGGGGGACTAGCGATCAATGAGCAGTTCTTC. Its translation is CASSQEWGGLAINEQFF.

Comments on this clonotype: A much larger clonotype is one base distant, so this may be a read error. The rearrangement links TRBV4-3 to TRBJ1-6; D possibly corresponds to TRBD1 (5 bases). The CDR3 covers 15 residues. Germline V gene sequence: CDR1 LGHNA, CDR2 YSLEER. CDR3 amino acids: CVSSPTRGAHSPLHF. The DNA of the CDR3 is TGCGTCAGCAGCCCAACGAGGGGTGCTCATTCACCCCTCCACTTT.

This clonotype was counted at least ten times. The chain combines TRBV11-3 with TRBJ2-7, with 9 bases aligning to TRBD2. Germline CDR1 reads SGHNT; CDR2 reads YENEEA. The CDR3 has 17 residues. The V gene end was trimmed by 0 bases and the J gene end by 5 bases; junction bases not matched to a gene: 11. The CDR3 DNA reads as TGTGCCAGCAGCTTAGATCTATTGGCTAGCGGGGCCAACGAGCAGTACTTC. This translates into CASSLDLLASGANEQYF.